Reported below is one T cell receptor (beta chain). Which antigen it targets is not known. The record has no base qualities; no much larger clone is one base away. The source of the sample is a study of regulatory T cells in long-lasting Graves disease (dated by TCRdb to 2020 to 2023). With regard to the full study: Persistent Graves' disease meant more than 5 years of antithyroid drug treatment with TSH receptor autoantibodies that stayed positive. TCR sequencing covered some 13 persistent and about 20 newly diagnosed Graves' disease patients, about 35 samples in total. On average, persistent Graves' disease patients in the clinical cohort had been on antithyroid drugs for about 10.3 years. The study was registered as a clinical trial and conducted in China. Peripheral blood TCR sequencing and RNA sequencing compared persistent Graves' disease patients with newly diagnosed Graves' disease patients.

The paper's findings and limits, for the study overall: Patients with persistent disease shared more public clonotypes (approximately 2,500) than newly diagnosed patients did (966). Sequencing and analysis were restricted to the TCR beta chain. Only peripheral blood was studied, because thyroid tissue, the primary lesion, was inaccessible. Compared with newly diagnosed patients, patients with persistent Graves' disease had lower TCR Shannon entropy and fewer highly expanded clones, which suggests clonal expansion. TRBV28, TRBJ1-2 and TRBJ2-5 were preferentially used in persistent disease, while TRBV20-1 and TRBJ2-1 were favored in newly diagnosed disease. The authors acknowledged the small sample size as a limitation that may reduce accuracy.

CDR1 and CDR2, looked up from the germline V gene (reference sequence), are SEHNR and FQNEAQ. At the junction V is shortened by 3 bases and J by 4 bases; bases outside the gene matches: 3. The CDR3 contains 16 residues, cysteine and phenylalanine counted. The DNA shown is the 48-base CDR3, in frame from base 1. The library was made by multiplex PCR. Sequencing relied on an Illumina HiSeq 4000. CDR3 regions were amplified by Arm-PCR with iRepertoire HTBI primers to construct TCR beta libraries. Before sequencing, the PCR products underwent gel purification. Turning to the authors' computational methods: Gene usage analysis of CDR3 amino acid clonotypes used the roughly 62 TRBV and 14 to 15 TRBJ segments found across samples. Filtered high-quality paired reads were merged into contigs using COPE and FqMerger. BLAST was used to align contigs to the IMGT TRBV, TRBD and TRBJ reference genes, and CDR3 was defined following IMGT. Clonotypes above 0.1% frequency were classified as highly expanded clones. Shannon entropy was used to measure repertoire diversity, and the Gini coefficient was used to measure V-J evenness. Public clonotypes were defined as clonotypes shared by more than one individual. The raw public reads went through TCRdb reprocessing: fastp at Q25, MiXCR clone calling, in-frame beta chains kept. Here each entry gathers all rows of one CDR3 protein and keeps the most common genes and DNA. TCRdb's processing, not the authors', yielded these V and J calls. In all, the sample holds 700,000 or so distinct CDR3 sequences, and around 32% of those were seen once. The top ten hold about 40% of the sample.

The sample's time point, from its label and the paper: persistent/refractory GD, antithyroid drugs over 5 years with positive TRAb. For both TCR sequencing and RNA sequencing, RNA was extracted from PBMCs using TRIzol. The diagnosis of Graves' disease was made according to American Thyroid Association guidelines. Patients were recruited from an endocrinology department in Xi'an, China. Each patient gave 8.5 to 9.5 milliliters of peripheral blood, collected in an EDTA anticoagulant tube. Ficoll Paque Plus density gradient separation was used to isolate PBMCs, and no further T cell sorting was performed. An Agilent 2100 Bioanalyzer and agarose gel were used to check RNA quality, and a NanoDrop 2000 was used to measure RNA concentration.

This clonotype was sampled from a female donor with Graves disease. The chain uses TRBV7-9 and TRBJ1-4, with 12 bases aligning to TRBD1. The specimen was peripheral blood mononuclear cells (PBMCs), collected when the disease was refractory, from a patient treated with antithyroid drugs. The nucleotide sequence is TGTGCCAGCAGCTTCGGGACAGGGGGCAGTAATGAAAAACTGTTTTTT. Its protein reads: CASSFGTGGSNEKLFF.